This entry describes one TCR beta chain. This sample is drawn from a study of blood T cell repertoires in COVID-19. Study details: Spain, Italy and the United States supplied samples that represented acute and convalescent COVID-19.

Participants, 18 to 89 years old, spanned 25 or so US areas. Membership in each cohort depended on participant-reported clinical history. The ends lost 3 bases at V and 6 bases at J; junction bases unmatched: 13. Germline V gene sequence: CDR1 LGHDT, CDR2 YNNKEL (reference sequence). The CDR3 consists of 17 residues. Source study methods: Amplification with reference gene primers provided the estimates of nucleated cell counts. TCRdb's table, derived via immunoSEQ multiplex PCR, lists solely in-frame clones and lacks some. Clone size and V and J calls were adopted from that table, with D and trimming inferred from the DNA. The profile shows around 400,000 clones, over 75% of them singletons.

The chain recombines TRBV3-1 (or the pseudogene TRBV3-2) with TRBJ1-4; 7 nucleotides match TRBD1. This TCR derives from a woman aged 18-29 years who had been exposed to COVID-19. Sequences were obtained from PBMCs or T cells enriched from blood (not recorded which). CDR3 sequence reads: CASSHWGLQGDHEKLFF. The CDR3 coding sequence is TGTGCCAGCAGCCATTGGGGACTCCAGGGGGATCATGAAAAACTGTTTTTT.